Ten or more counts support the clone carrying this TCR beta chain. Its antigen is as yet unknown. These data come from a study of CD8 T cells in ankylosing spondylitis. Overall study findings and caveats: There was a TCR beta motif, made of eight highly homologous variants, that appeared characteristic of ankylosing spondylitis blood. As reported, disease-linked clones showed significant enrichment in matched ankylosing spondylitis synovial fluid. Both synovial fluid and blood in reactive arthritis had previously been reported to carry some motif variants.

Construction of TCR beta libraries was performed using quantitative 5'-RACE with molecular barcodes. TCRdb itself ran the 5' RACE reads through MiXCR, one entry per CDR3 protein. The sample records approximately 300,000 distinct CDR3 sequences, around 20% being singletons. V shed 0 bases and J 8 bases; nucleotides not matched to a gene: 6. Germline CDR1 and CDR2: DFQATT and SNEGSKA (reference sequence). The CDR3 has 14 residues. Specimen: blood, either unsorted or a sorted T cell fraction (not recorded which). The chain is built from TRBV20-1 and TRBJ2-1; TRBD2 matches at 8 bases. This TCR came from a male donor with ankylosing spondylitis or in good health (not recorded which). In nucleotides, the CDR3 is TGCAGTGCTAGAGATCCCGGGGGGGCCCATGAGCAGTTCTTC. Amino acids: CSARDPGGAHEQFF.